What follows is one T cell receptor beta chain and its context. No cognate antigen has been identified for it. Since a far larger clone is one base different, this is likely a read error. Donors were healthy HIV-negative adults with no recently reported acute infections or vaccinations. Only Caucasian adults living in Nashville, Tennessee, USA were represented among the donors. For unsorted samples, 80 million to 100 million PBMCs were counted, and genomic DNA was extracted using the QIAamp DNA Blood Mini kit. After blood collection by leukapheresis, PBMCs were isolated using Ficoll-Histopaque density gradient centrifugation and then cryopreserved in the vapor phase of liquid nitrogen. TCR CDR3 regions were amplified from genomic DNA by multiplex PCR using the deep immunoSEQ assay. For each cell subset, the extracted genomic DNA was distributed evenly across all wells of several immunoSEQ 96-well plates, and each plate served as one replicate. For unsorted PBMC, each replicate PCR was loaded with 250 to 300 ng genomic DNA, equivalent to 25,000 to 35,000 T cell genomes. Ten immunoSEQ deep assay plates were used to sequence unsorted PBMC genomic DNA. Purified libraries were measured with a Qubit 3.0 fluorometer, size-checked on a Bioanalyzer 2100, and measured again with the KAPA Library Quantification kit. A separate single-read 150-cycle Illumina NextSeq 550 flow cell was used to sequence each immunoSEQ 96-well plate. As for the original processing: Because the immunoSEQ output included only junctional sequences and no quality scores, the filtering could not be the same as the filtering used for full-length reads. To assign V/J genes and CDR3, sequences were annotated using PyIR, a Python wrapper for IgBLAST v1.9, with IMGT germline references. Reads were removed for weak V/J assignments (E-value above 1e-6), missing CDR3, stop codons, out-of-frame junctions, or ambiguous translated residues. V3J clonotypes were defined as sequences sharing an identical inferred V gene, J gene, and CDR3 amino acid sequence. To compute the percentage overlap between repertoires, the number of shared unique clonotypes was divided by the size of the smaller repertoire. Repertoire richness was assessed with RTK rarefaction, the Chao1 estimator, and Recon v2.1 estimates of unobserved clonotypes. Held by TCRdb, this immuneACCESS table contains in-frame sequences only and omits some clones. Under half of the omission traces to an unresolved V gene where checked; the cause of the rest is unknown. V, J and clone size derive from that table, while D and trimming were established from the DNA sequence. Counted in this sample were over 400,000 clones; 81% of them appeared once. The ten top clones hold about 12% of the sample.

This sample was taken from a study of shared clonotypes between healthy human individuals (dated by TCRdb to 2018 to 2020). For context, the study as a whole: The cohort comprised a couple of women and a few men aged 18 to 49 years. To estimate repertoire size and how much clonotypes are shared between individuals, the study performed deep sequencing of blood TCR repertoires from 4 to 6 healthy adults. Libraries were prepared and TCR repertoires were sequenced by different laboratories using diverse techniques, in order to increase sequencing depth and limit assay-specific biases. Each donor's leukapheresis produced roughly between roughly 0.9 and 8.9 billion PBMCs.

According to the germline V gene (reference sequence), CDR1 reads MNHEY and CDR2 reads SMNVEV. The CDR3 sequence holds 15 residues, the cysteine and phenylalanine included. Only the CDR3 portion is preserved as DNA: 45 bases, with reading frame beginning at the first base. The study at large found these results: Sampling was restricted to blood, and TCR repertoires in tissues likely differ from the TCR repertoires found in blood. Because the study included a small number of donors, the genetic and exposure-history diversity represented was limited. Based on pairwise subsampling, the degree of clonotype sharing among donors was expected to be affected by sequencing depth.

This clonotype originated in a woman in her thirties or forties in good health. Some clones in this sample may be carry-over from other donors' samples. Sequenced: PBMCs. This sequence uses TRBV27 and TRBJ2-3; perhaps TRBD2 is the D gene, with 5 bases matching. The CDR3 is CASSLGGPSTDAQYF. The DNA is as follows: TGTGCCAGCAGTTTAGGAGGACCAAGCACAGATGCGCAGTATTTT.